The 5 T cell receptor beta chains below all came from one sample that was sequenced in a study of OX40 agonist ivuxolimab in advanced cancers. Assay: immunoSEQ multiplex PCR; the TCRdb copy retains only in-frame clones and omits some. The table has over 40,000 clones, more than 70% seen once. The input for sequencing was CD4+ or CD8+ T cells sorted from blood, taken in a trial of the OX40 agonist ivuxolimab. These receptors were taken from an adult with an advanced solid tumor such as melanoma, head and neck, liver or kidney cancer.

The CDR3 loop is CASRLGTGTYEQYF. In DNA form, the CDR3 reads TGCGCCAGCAGGTTAGGGACAGGGACCTACGAGCAGTACTTC. V and J are TRBV5-1 and TRBJ2-7; 9 bases are a match to TRBD1. CDR3 length equals 14 residues. J gave up 2 bases and V 5 bases, and 5 bases lay outside the gene matches. CDR1 is SGHRS and CDR2 is YFSETQ in the germline V gene.

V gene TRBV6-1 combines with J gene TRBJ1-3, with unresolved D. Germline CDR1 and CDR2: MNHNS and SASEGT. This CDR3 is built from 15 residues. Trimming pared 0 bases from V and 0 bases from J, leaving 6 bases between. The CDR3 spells CASSEALGSGNTIYF. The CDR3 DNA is TGTGCCAGCAGTGAAGCGCTAGGCTCTGGAAACACCATATATTTT.

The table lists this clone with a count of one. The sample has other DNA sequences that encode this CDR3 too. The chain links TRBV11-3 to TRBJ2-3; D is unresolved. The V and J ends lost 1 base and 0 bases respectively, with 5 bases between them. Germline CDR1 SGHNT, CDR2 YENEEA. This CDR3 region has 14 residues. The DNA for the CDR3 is TGTGCCAGCAGCTTAGGGCGGAGCACAGATACGCAGTATTTT. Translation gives CASSLGRSTDTQYF.

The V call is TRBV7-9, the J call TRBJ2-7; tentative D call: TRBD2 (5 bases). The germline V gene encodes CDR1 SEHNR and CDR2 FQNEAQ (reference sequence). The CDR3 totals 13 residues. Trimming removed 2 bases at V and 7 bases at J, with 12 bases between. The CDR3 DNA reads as TGTGCCAGCAGCTTATCGGACTCGAGAGAGCAGTACTTC. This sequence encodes CASSLSDSREQYF.

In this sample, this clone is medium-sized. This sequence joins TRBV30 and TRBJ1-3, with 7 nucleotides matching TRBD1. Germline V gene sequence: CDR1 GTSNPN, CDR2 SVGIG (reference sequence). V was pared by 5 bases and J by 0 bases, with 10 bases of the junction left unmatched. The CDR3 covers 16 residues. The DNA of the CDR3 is TGTGCCTGGGCCCAGCAGGGGGGGACCTCTGGAAACACCATATATTTT. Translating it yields CAWAQQGGTSGNTIYF.